This T cell receptor (beta chain) was recovered during a study of blood T cell repertoires in COVID-19. At the level of the study: Spain, Italy and the United States supplied samples that represented acute and convalescent COVID-19.

Per the original methods: The assay estimated nucleated cells by amplifying reference gene primers. The assay was immunoSEQ multiplex PCR, and TCRdb's table has in-frame clones only and misses some. V, J and clone size are taken as reported in that table, and D and trimming were inferred from the DNA itself. Of about 190,000 clones in the sample, less than 90% were seen once. This clone has only one observation. CDR3 length: 13 amino acids. After removal of 7 bases from V and 2 bases from J, the junction contained 1 base not matched to a gene. The TCR comes from a man aged 25-40 years with acute or convalescent COVID-19. The rearrangement links TRBV12-3 or TRBV12-4 to TRBJ1-3; 8 bases map to TRBD1. What was sequenced was peripheral blood. The CDR3 nucleotides read TGTGCCAGCAAACAGGGGGCTGGAAACACCATATATTTT. It is translated as CASKQGAGNTIYF.